The present entry profiles one T cell receptor (beta chain) with its context. What it binds is not known. PCR involved 60 Vbeta and 13 Jbeta primers. Method: immunoSEQ multiplex PCR; TCRdb's copy keeps in-frame clones and lacks some. The sample consists of 150,000 to 250,000 clones, around 79% of them appearing once. These data originate in a study of cytomegalovirus exposure and HLA in healthy donors. Study-wide background: An early data release held tens of millions of unique TCRs from HLA-typed donors. Across more than 350 genotyped donors, approximately 81% landed in the Caucasian-associated ancestry cluster.

Broader study findings: Researchers counted roughly 160 TCR beta chains as cytomegalovirus-associated. What was likely a sequencing artifact was a cluster of highly shared sequence variants.

This receptor was identified in a girl aged 5 to 17 in good health and CMV-seropositive. Sequenced material: PBMCs.

The CDR3 is CASSLGGDTEAFF. The DNA of the CDR3 is TGTGCCAGCAGCTTGGGCGGGGACACTGAAGCTTTCTTT. This chain joins TRBV5-4 and TRBJ1-1; D is unresolved. The V gene's germline CDR1 is SGHNT and CDR2 YYREEE (reference sequence). V was cut by 0 bases and J by 3 bases, with 6 bases left in between. The CDR3 covers 13 residues.